Sequencing of this TCR beta chain was carried out in a study of blood T cell repertoires in COVID-19. Whole-study context: Samples taken during acute and convalescent COVID-19 were collected in the United States, Italy and Spain. PBMCs, B-cell-depleted T cells, or T cells were the source of the cDNA or gDNA that made up the material.

This CDR3 is 14 amino acids long. The V and J ends lost 3 bases and 4 bases respectively, with 10 bases between them. Germline V gene data show CDR1 as MDHEN and CDR2 as SYDVKM. In the authors' workflow: Cell counts per sample came from amplifying reference gene primers. Sequencing used immunoSEQ multiplex PCR; TCRdb keeps in-frame clones, though not all of them. V, J and clone size were drawn from that table, and D and trimming were deduced from the DNA. The sample includes 150,000 to 200,000 clones, 65% to 85% of them seen just once. The specimen was peripheral blood. This sequence joins TRBV28 and TRBJ1-3; D unresolved. This clonotype was obtained from a man aged 55 to 70 with active or convalescent COVID-19. The CDR3 region is CASSFSGLGNTIYF. CDR3 coding DNA: TGTGCCAGCAGTTTCTCAGGACTCGGAAACACCATATATTTT.